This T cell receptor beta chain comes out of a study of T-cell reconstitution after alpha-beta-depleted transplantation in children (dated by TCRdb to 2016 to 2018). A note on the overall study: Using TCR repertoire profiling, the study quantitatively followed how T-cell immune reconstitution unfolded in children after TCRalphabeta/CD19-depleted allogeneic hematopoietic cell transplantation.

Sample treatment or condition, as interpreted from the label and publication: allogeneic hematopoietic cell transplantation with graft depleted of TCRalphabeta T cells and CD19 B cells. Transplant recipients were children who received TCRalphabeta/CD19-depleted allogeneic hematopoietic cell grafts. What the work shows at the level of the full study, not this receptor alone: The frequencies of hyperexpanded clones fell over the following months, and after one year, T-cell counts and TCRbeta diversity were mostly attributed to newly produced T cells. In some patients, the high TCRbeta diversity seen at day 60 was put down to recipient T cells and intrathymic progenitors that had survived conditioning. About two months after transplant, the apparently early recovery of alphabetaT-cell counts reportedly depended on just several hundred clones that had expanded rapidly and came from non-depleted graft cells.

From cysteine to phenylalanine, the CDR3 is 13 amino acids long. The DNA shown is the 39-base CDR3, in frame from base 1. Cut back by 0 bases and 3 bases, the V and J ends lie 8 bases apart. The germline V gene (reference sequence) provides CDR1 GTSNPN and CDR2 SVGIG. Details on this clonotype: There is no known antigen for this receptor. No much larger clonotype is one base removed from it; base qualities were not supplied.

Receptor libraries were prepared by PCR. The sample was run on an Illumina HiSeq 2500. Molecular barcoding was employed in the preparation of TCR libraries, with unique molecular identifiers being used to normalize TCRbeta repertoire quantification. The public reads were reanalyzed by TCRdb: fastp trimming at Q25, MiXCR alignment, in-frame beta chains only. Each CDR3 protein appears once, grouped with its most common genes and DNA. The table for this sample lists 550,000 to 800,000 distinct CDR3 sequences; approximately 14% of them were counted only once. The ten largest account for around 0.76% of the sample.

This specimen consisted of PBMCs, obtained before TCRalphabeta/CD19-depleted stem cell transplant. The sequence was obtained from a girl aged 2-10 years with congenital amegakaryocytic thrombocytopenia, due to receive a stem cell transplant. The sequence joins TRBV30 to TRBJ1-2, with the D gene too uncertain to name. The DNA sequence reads TGTGCCTGGAGTGTTGAGCTATACTATGGCTACACCTTC. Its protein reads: CAWSVELYYGYTF. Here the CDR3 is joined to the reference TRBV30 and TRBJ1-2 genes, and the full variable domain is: SQTIHQWPATLVQPVGSPLSLECTVEGTSNPNLYWYRQAAGRGLQLLFYSVGIGQISSEVPQNLSASRPQDRQFILSSKKLLLSDSGFYLCAWSVELYYGYTFGSGTRLTVV.